This T cell receptor (beta chain) was obtained from a study of shared clonotypes between healthy human individuals (dated by TCRdb to the early 2020s). Study-wide context: The cohort included three men and a couple of women between 18 and 49 years of age. For each donor, CD4 naive and CD4 memory were each run on three plates, CD8 naive on two plates, and CD8 memory on one plate. The study deeply sequenced blood TCR repertoires of five healthy adults to estimate repertoire size and the extent of clonotype sharing between individuals. To increase sequencing depth and limit assay-specific biases, different laboratories used diverse techniques to prepare libraries and sequence TCR repertoires. Each donor's leukapheresis produced roughly between about 0.9 and 9.5 billion PBMCs.

Of note for this clone: Its antigen target is currently unknown. No quality values exist for individual bases; no much larger clone is one base distant.

From the cysteine through the phenylalanine, the CDR3 covers 14 amino acids. The only DNA kept is the CDR3, 42 bases in frame from the first base. The germline V gene encodes CDR1 SGHVS and CDR2 FQNEAQ. V is clipped by 5 bases and J by 2 bases, and the sequence between their germline boundaries is 12 bases long. Findings and caveats that apply to the study as a whole: Compared with non-shared clonotypes, clonotypes shared by all four sorted-subset donors had higher generation probabilities. Even with the large sequencing depth, rarefaction of the sorted-subset datasets indicated that sequencing was incomplete. About 5% of naive CD4, 3.5% of naive CD8, approximately 2% of memory CD4, and around 0.42% of memory CD8 clonotypes were shared across several donors. Only blood was sampled, and tissue TCR repertoires likely differ from those in blood. Naive subsets generally had larger estimated clonotype richness than memory subsets. Because the study included only a small number of donors, the genetic and exposure-history diversity represented was limited. Pairwise subsampling led to the expectation that sequencing depth would affect the degree of clonotype sharing among donors.

Using the deep immunoSEQ assay, TCR CDR3 regions were amplified from genomic DNA by multiplex PCR. Extracted genomic DNA from each cell subset was distributed evenly across all wells of several immunoSEQ 96-well plates, and each plate was treated as a replicate. Each replicate PCR for sorted subsets received around 0.2 ug genomic DNA, equal to tens of thousands of T cell genomes. Purified libraries were measured with a Qubit 3.0 fluorometer, size-checked on a Bioanalyzer 2100, and measured again with the KAPA Library Quantification kit. Every immunoSEQ 96-well plate was sequenced on a separate single-read 150-cycle Illumina NextSeq 550 flow cell. Processing in the source paper ran as follows. Because only junctional sequences without quality scores were contained in the immunoSEQ output, filtering matching that applied to full-length reads could not be performed. To assign V/J genes and CDR3, sequences were annotated using PyIR, a Python wrapper for IgBLAST v1.9, with IMGT germline references. Any read was removed if the V/J assignment was weak (E-value above 1e-6), the CDR3 was missing, or the read contained stop codons, out-of-frame junctions, or ambiguous translated residues. V3J clonotypes were defined by identical inferred V gene, J gene, and CDR3 amino acid sequence. The percentage overlap between two repertoires was calculated by dividing the number of shared unique clonotypes by the size of the smaller repertoire. Repertoire richness was assessed with RTK rarefaction, the Chao1 estimator, and Recon v2.1 estimates of unobserved clonotypes. Generation probabilities for all TCRbeta clonotypes obtained by the gDNA method from four donors were computed using OLGA. The immuneACCESS repertoire file appears here via TCRdb, limited to in-frame rearrangements. These files lack a portion of the clones; in checked studies, under half of the deficit traces to unresolved V genes, and the cause of the others is not known. From that table come the V and J calls and clone size; the DNA was used to work out D and trimming. The sample records some 980,000 clones, 76% of which are singletons. Together, the top ten hold nearly 1.5% of the sample.

The donors were healthy, HIV-negative adults with no recently reported acute infections or vaccinations. Every donor was a Caucasian adult residing in Nashville, Tennessee, USA. CD4+ T cells were enriched through magnetic negative selection, after which naive cells were positively selected on CD45RA and the remaining negative fraction served as the memory subset. Blood was collected by leukapheresis, and PBMCs were isolated by Ficoll-Histopaque density gradient centrifugation and then cryopreserved in liquid nitrogen vapor phase. Analytical flow cytometry was used to check the purity and quantity of each magnetically sorted T cell population. Genomic DNA was isolated from each sorted fraction and quantified by UV absorbance on a Nanodrop 2000c.

This chain joins TRBV7-8 to TRBJ1-2; D gene: possibly TRBD1, on 6 matching bases. This clonotype originated in a young man in good health. Sequencing used memory CD4+ T cells sorted from blood. In light of the paper, this sample's cell subset or site label describes: CD45RA-negative fraction. CDR3 region: CASSQGRQNYGYTF. Here is the DNA: TGTGCCAGCAGCCAGGGGCGGCAGAACTATGGCTACACCTTC.